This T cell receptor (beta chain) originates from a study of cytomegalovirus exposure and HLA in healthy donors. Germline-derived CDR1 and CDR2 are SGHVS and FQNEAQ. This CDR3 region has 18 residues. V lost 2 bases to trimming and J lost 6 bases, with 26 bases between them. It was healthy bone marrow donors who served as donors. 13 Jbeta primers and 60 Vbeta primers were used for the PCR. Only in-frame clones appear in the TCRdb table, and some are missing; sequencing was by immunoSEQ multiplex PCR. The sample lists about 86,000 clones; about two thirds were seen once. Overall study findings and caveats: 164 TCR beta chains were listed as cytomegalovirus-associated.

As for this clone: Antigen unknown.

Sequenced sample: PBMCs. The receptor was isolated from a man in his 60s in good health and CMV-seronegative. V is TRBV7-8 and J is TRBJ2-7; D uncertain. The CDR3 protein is CASSLFVFVRTRSREQYF. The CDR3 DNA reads TGTGCCAGCAGCTTATTTGTTTTCGTTAGAACCCGCTCTCGCGAGCAGTACTTC.